This T cell receptor (beta chain) was sequenced during a study of blood T cell repertoires in COVID-19. Background on the study: Samples representing acute and convalescent COVID-19 were sourced from the United States, Italy and Spain. The analysed material was cDNA or gDNA that came from T cells, B-cell-depleted T cells, or PBMCs.

Profiled with immunoSEQ multiplex PCR; TCRdb holds only in-frame clones, not every one. The sample records 390,000 or so clones, about 90% being singletons. Germline loops: CDR1 MDHEN, CDR2 SYDVKM. J gave up 5 bases and V 6 bases, and 6 bases lay outside the gene matches. This CDR3 comprises 13 residues. Enrolled during active infection, Seattle patients were then followed longitudinally. The sample taken for sequencing was peripheral blood. The chain uses TRBV28 and TRBJ2-5, with TRBD1 matching over 7 bases. This receptor was identified in a young woman with COVID-19, enrolled during active disease. CDR3 loop: CASREQGQETQYF. In DNA form, the CDR3 reads TGTGCCAGCAGGGAACAGGGACAGGAGACCCAGTACTTC.